This TCR beta chain was profiled in a study of shared clonotypes between healthy human individuals (dated by TCRdb to the early 2020s). About the full investigation: A couple of women and a few men aged 18 to 49 years were included in the cohort. To increase sequencing depth and limit assay-specific biases, different laboratories used diverse techniques to prepare libraries and sequence TCR repertoires. For each donor, CD4 naive and CD4 memory were each given three plates, CD8 naive was given two plates, and CD8 memory was given one plate. Each donor's leukapheresis produced roughly between about 0.9 and 9.5 billion PBMCs. To estimate repertoire size and how much clonotype sharing occurs between individuals, the study deeply sequenced the blood TCR repertoires of roughly 5 healthy adults.

The donors were healthy, HIV-negative adults who had no recently reported acute infections or vaccinations. Only Caucasian adults living in Nashville, Tennessee, USA were represented among the donors. CD4+ T cells were enriched through magnetic negative selection, after which naive cells were positively selected on CD45RA and the remaining negative fraction served as the memory subset. Blood was collected by leukapheresis, and PBMCs were isolated by Ficoll-Histopaque density gradient centrifugation and then cryopreserved in liquid nitrogen vapor phase. Analytical flow cytometry was used to check the purity and quantity of each magnetically sorted T cell population. Each sorted fraction had its genomic DNA isolated and then quantified by UV absorbance on a Nanodrop 2000c. What the authors observed across the whole study: Because the study included only a small number of donors, the genetic and exposure-history diversity represented was limited. Rarefaction of sorted-subset datasets indicated incomplete sequencing despite the large sequencing depth. About 4.5% of naive CD4, 3.5% of naive CD8, roughly 2.4% of memory CD4, and around 0.42% of memory CD8 clonotypes were shared across four donors. Only blood was sampled, and tissue TCR repertoires likely differ from those in blood. Based on pairwise subsampling, the degree of clonotype sharing among donors was expected to be affected by sequencing depth. Compared with non-shared clonotypes, the clonotypes found in all four sorted-subset donors had higher generation probabilities. Estimated clonotype richness was generally larger for naive than for memory subsets.

A word on this clone: Its antigen has not been determined. No per-base quality is available; no much larger clone lies one base away.

TCR CDR3 regions were amplified from genomic DNA by multiplex PCR using the deep immunoSEQ assay. For each cell subset, the extracted genomic DNA was distributed evenly across all wells of several immunoSEQ 96-well plates, and each plate served as one replicate. For sorted subsets, around 200 ng genomic DNA, equal to 30,000 to 35,000 T cell genomes, was loaded into each replicate PCR. Purified libraries were measured with a Qubit 3.0 fluorometer, size-checked on a Bioanalyzer 2100, and measured again with the KAPA Library Quantification kit. Each immunoSEQ 96-well plate was sequenced on its own single-read 150-cycle Illumina NextSeq 550 flow cell. The authors' pipeline ran thus. The immunoSEQ output contained only junctional sequences without quality scores, so filtering could not match that applied to full-length reads. To assign V/J genes and CDR3, sequences were annotated against IMGT germline references using PyIR, a Python wrapper for IgBLAST v1.9. Any read was removed if the V/J assignment was weak (E-value above 1e-6), the CDR3 was missing, or the read contained stop codons, out-of-frame junctions, or ambiguous translated residues. A V3J clonotype was defined by an identical inferred V gene, J gene, and CDR3 amino acid sequence. To compute the percentage overlap between repertoires, the number of shared unique clonotypes was divided by the size of the smaller repertoire. Repertoire richness was assessed with RTK rarefaction, the Chao1 estimator, and Recon v2.1 estimates of unobserved clonotypes. Generation probabilities were computed with OLGA for all TCRbeta clonotypes obtained by the gDNA method from several donors. Imported from immuneACCESS, the table was reduced by TCRdb to in-frame sequences with V and J called. These copies leave out some clones; in studies compared against another copy, an unresolved V gene accounts for under half, and the cause of the remainder is not known. Clone size and V and J calls were adopted from that table, with D and trimming inferred from the DNA. The sample contains 550,000 to 700,000 clones, 60% to 75% of them found a single time. About 1.8% of the sample is taken by the ten largest.

The germline V gene (reference sequence) gives CDR1 as SGHKS and CDR2 as YYEKEE. Including cysteine and phenylalanine, the CDR3 has 14 amino acids. Kept here is only the CDR3 DNA, which spans 42 bases and is read in frame from base 1. Trimming removed 3 bases from V and 4 bases from J, leaving 13 bases between the germline ends. This sequence was found in a woman aged 25-40 years in good health. This chain is built from TRBV5-5 and TRBJ1-2; there is no confident call for the D gene. Sequencing input: memory CD4+ T cells sorted from blood. This specimen's cell subset or site label, interpreted: CD45RA-negative fraction. The CDR3 amino acid sequence is: CASSSDGGSYGYTF. The DNA is TGTGCCAGCAGCTCGGACGGAGGGAGCTATGGCTACACCTTC. Here the CDR3 is joined to the reference TRBV5-5 and TRBJ1-2 genes, and the full variable domain is: DAGVTQSPTHLIKTRGQQVTLRCSPISGHKSVSWYQQVLGQGPQFIFQYYEKEERGRGNFPDRFSARQFPNYSSELNVNALLLGDSALYLCASSSDGGSYGYTFGSGTRLTVV.